The 14 T cell receptor beta chains below come from one sample, sequenced in a study of T cell repertoires in cytomegalovirus infection. Their antigen targets remain unknown. TCRdb passed the reads through MiXCR, listing each CDR3 protein once. The table shows roughly 920,000 distinct CDR3 sequences, with 30% to 40% occurring only once. The sample was cultured CD8+ T cells from PBMCs, taken from culture after CMV antigen stimulation. Source of these receptors: a human donor in good health (CMV status not recorded). Some clones in this sample may be carry-over from other donors' samples.

This clonotype has more than one count but fewer than ten. This chain links TRBV4-1 with TRBJ2-3; 11 bases align to TRBD1. The germline V gene encodes CDR1 MGHRA and CDR2 YSYEKL. CDR3 length: 16 residues. V shed 6 bases and J 2 bases; nucleotides not matched to a gene: 7. This chain's CDR3 is CASSLGQGAYTDTQYF. The CDR3 nucleotides are TGCGCCAGCAGTCTTGGACAGGGGGCGTACACAGATACGCAGTATTTT.

At least ten counts were recorded for this clonotype. The chain joins TRBV7-2 to TRBJ2-5, with TRBD2 matching over 12 bases. The ends lost 5 bases at V and 4 bases at J; junction bases unmatched: 5. CDR3 length equals 15 residues. Germline V CDR1 and CDR2: SGHTA, FQGNSA. The CDR3 here is CASSPSGGAGETQYF. The CDR3, as DNA: TGTGCCAGCAGCCCTAGCGGGGGGGCCGGAGAGACCCAGTACTTC.

This clonotype was seen only a few times. This chain links TRBV7-9 with TRBJ1-2; 11 bases map to TRBD1. In germline, CDR1 is SEHNR, CDR2 FQNEAQ (reference sequence). This CDR3 is 15 amino acids long. The V gene end was trimmed by 3 bases and the J gene end by 4 bases; junction bases not matched to a gene: 4. The CDR3 DNA sequence: TGTGCCAGCAGCTTTAGGACAGGGGGCGTCTATGGCTACACCTTC. This translates into CASSFRTGGVYGYTF.

This clonotype has just a few counts. The chain is built from TRBV11-2 and TRBJ2-7, with 7 bases fitting TRBD2. The ends lost 5 bases at V and 6 bases at J; junction bases unmatched: 10. CDR1 and CDR2 (germline): SGHAT, FQNNGV. This CDR3 is built from 14 residues. The CDR3 region is CASSLGLVFSEQYV. CDR3 sequence (DNA): TGTGCCAGCAGCCTTGGACTAGTGTTTAGCGAGCAGTACGTC.

The chain couples TRBV9 to TRBJ1-5; maybe TRBD1 (5 bases). There are 15 residues in the CDR3. Germline loops: CDR1 SGDLS, CDR2 YYNGEE. The V and J ends lost 6 bases and 3 bases respectively, with 16 bases between them. The CDR3 nucleotides are TGTGCCAGCACCCTTAAAGGACACCTCAATCAGCCCCAGCATTTT. Protein product: CASTLKGHLNQPQHF.

The gene calls are TRBV6-5 and TRBJ1-1; 8 positions agree with TRBD1. The CDR3 sequence is 18 residues long. V lost 0 bases and J lost 0; bases outside the gene matches: 9. The germline V gene has CDR1 MNHEY and CDR2 SVGAGI. CDR3 region: CASSYSVQTGEVNTEAFF. CDR3 bases: TGTGCCAGCAGTTACTCGGTTCAGACAGGGGAGGTGAACACTGAAGCTTTCTTT.

The chain uses TRBV20-1 and TRBJ1-5; D is perhaps TRBD1 (5 bases). Germline loops: CDR1 DFQATT, CDR2 SNEGSKA (reference sequence). V was clipped by 2 bases and J by 3 bases, with 23 bases between them. This CDR3 spans 18 amino acids. The CDR3 protein is CSARPRLGVGSFNQPQHF. CDR3 DNA: TGCAGTGCTAGACCTAGATTAGGGGTTGGGTCTTTCAATCAGCCCCAGCATTTT.

This clonotype was counted only a few times. The V gene is TRBV7-9, the J gene TRBJ1-5; possible D gene TRBD1, 6 bases. Germline V CDR1 and CDR2: SEHNR, FQNEAQ (reference sequence). V shed 4 bases and J shed 3 bases, with 10 bases lying between them. The CDR3 extends over 14 amino acids. The CDR3 loop reads CASSWTENNQPQHF. The CDR3 nucleotides are TGTGCCAGCAGCTGGACAGAGAACAATCAGCCCCAGCATTTT.

In this sample, this clonotype turned up once. The chain joins TRBV29-1 to TRBJ1-2; maybe TRBD1 (5 bases). The ends were cut back, 6 bases at V and 8 bases at J, with 16 bases in the middle. The CDR3 covers 12 residues. Looked up from germline, CDR1 is SQVTM and CDR2 is ANQGSEA. In nucleotides, the CDR3 is TGCAGCGTGGATACCAGGGTTAAGGGCTACACCTTC. It encodes CSVDTRVKGYTF.

The J gene is TRBJ1-6, the V gene TRBV7-9; a possible D gene is TRBD1 (5 bases). This CDR3 has 15 residues. Between the trimmed V and J ends, which lost 0 bases and 8 bases, there was a span of 11 bases. CDR1 SEHNR and CDR2 FQNEAQ come from the germline V gene (reference sequence). The chain's CDR3 is CASSLAGGMDSPLHF. CDR3 bases: TGTGCCAGCAGCTTAGCTGGGGGGATGGATTCACCCCTCCACTTT.

The chain combines TRBV14 with TRBJ2-1; 8 positions match TRBD1. Germline-derived CDR1 and CDR2 are SGHDN and FVKESK. CDR3 size: 14 residues. Losses at the gene ends were 7 bases for V and 5 bases for J; bases not matched to a gene: 7. In DNA, the CDR3 is TGTGCCAGCAACCCTGGACAGGGAGACAATGAGCAGTTCTTC. This sequence encodes CASNPGQGDNEQFF.

This clonotype was observed a few times. The chain recombines TRBV14 with TRBJ1-3; D unresolved. The germline gives CDR1 SGHDN, CDR2 FVKESK. The CDR3 consists of 15 residues. Trimming removed 1 base from V and 0 bases from J, with 7 bases in between. The DNA of the CDR3 is TGTGCCAGCAGCCAAGTTACGGGCTCTGGAAACACCATATATTTT. Protein sequence: CASSQVTGSGNTIYF. Drawing the rest from reference TRBV14 and TRBJ1-3, the complete variable domain is EAGVTQFPSHSVIEKGQTVTLRCDPISGHDNLYWYRRVMGKEIKFLLHFVKESKQDESGMPNNRFLAERTGGTYSTLKVQPAELEDSGVYFCASSQVTGSGNTIYFGEGSWLTVV.

This clonotype was detected only a few times. The chain combines TRBV6-5 with TRBJ2-1; D gene uncertain. CDR3 length: 15 residues. The V gene's germline CDR1 is MNHEY and CDR2 SVGAGI. V was pared by 0 bases and J by 2 bases, with 8 bases between. Written as DNA, the CDR3 is TGTGCCAGCAGTTACTCGCCCTATACCTACAATGAGCAGTTCTTC. This encodes CASSYSPYTYNEQFF.

A few counts support this clonotype. As DNA, the CDR3 is TGTGCCAGCAGCTTAAACAGGGGGGGAACCGGGGAGCTGTTTTTT. The encoded protein is CASSLNRGGTGELFF. The chain couples TRBV7-6 to TRBJ2-2; weak D call: TRBD1 (8 bases). Trimming removed 2 bases from V and 5 bases from J, with 12 bases in between. The germline gives CDR1 SGHVS, CDR2 FNYEAQ. This CDR3 region has 15 residues.